This T cell receptor beta chain appears in the sequencing data of a study of T cells after yellow fever vaccination. In the study overall: Fractions containing few cells were prepared with SMART-Seq v4 Ultra Low Input. General study findings and limits: The booster response re-showed most primary clones: roughly 97% CD4, 88% CD8. Relatively few clonotypes were ones that appeared in both CD4 and CD8 compartments.

This clonotype has ten or more counts. Its target is not known. The 5'RACE template-switching step produced TCR cDNA and added a universal primer site and UMIs. TCRdb reanalysed the 5' RACE reads using MiXCR and keeps one entry per CDR3 protein. The data show 350,000 to 450,000 distinct CDR3 sequences, roughly 6.1% seen once. There are 16 residues in the CDR3. Trimming took 5 bases from V and 2 from J, leaving 17 bases between them. This TCR derives from a young man who received the YFV17D yellow fever vaccine. The rearrangement uses TRBV12-3 or TRBV12-4 and TRBJ2-3; D gene ambiguous. The specimen was PBMCs, collected 5 days after the yellow fever booster vaccination. CDR3 nucleotide sequence: TGTGCCAGCAGTCCCCTCATCGGAATCACCACAGATACGCAGTATTTT. Protein: CASSPLIGITTDTQYF.